The 3 T cell receptor beta chains below come from one sample, sequenced in a study of blood T cell repertoires in COVID-19. TCRdb's table, derived via immunoSEQ multiplex PCR, lists solely in-frame clones and lacks some. There are a few hundred thousand clones in the sample; more than 75% occur only once, and 2% to 2.5% lies in the top ten. The sequenced sample was peripheral blood. The source is a woman aged 25 to 39 who had recovered from COVID-19.

This chain uses TRBV2 with TRBJ1-6, with TRBD1 matching 7 bases. This CDR3 spans 12 amino acids. With 5 bases clipped from V and 11 bases from J, the junction kept 3 bases outside the gene matches. CDR1 SNHLY and CDR2 FYNNEI come from the germline V gene. As DNA, the CDR3 is TGTGCCAGCAGTTACAGGGGAGCACCCCTCCACTTT. Residues: CASSYRGAPLHF.

The chain has TRBV5-5 and TRBJ1-5, with no clear D. This CDR3 is 17 amino acids long. From germline, CDR1 is SGHKS and CDR2 YYEKEE (reference sequence). Trimming stripped 4 bases from V and 5 bases from J, with 22 bases between. The CDR3 coding sequence is TGTGCCAGCAGCCCAAATTATTTGAACAGACACTATCAGCCCCAGCATTTT. Residues: CASSPNYLNRHYQPQHF.

The rearrangement uses TRBV19 and TRBJ2-1; D not certain. Germline CDR1 LNHDA, CDR2 SQIVND (reference sequence). V lost 2 bases and J 1 base, leaving 3 bases between the germline ends. The CDR3 loop spans 13 amino acids. CDR3 loop: CASSITSYNEQFF. CDR3 DNA: TGTGCCAGTAGTATAACTTCCTACAATGAGCAGTTCTTC.